Below, 21 T cell receptor beta chains from the same sample are listed, as sequenced in a study of T cell responses to AZD1222 COVID-19 vaccine (dated by TCRdb to the early 2020s). Receptor amplification or capture employed the immunoSEQ multiplex PCR assay. Here the immuneACCESS table is served through TCRdb, limited to in-frame sequences with V and J called. Missing clones are a known gap in these copies; in checked studies unresolved V genes cover under half, and the rest lacks a known reason. The sample table holds roughly 120,000 clones, of which 88% were seen once. The top ten constitute around 20% of the sample. The label giving this sample's time point can be read as: baseline before first vaccination. Sample treatment or condition, as interpreted from the label and publication: meningococcal conjugate vaccine given as trial control. The input for sequencing was peripheral blood, taken on day 0 of MenACWY control vaccination. The receptors originated from an adult in good health.

The CDR3 DNA reads TGTGCCAGCAGCCGGGCGGGCGCAACTAATGAAAAACTGTTTTTT. It yields the protein CASSRAGATNEKLFF. This chain links TRBV5-6 with TRBJ1-4; D remains unclear. This CDR3 comprises 15 residues. Per germline, CDR1 SGHDT and CDR2 YYEEEE. V was pared by 4 bases and J by 0 bases, with 10 bases between.

V usage is TRBV7-9 and J usage is TRBJ1-2; 7 bases line up with TRBD1. Germline assignment: CDR1 SEHNR and CDR2 FQNEAQ (reference sequence). The J segment lost 8 bases and the V segment lost 3 bases, leaving 3 bases of the junction unmatched. This CDR3 comprises 12 residues. CDR3 in DNA: TGTGCCAGCAGCTTGGGACAGCAGGGCTACACCTTC. Amino acid sequence: CASSLGQQGYTF.

The J gene is TRBJ2-7, the V gene TRBV14; TRBD1 matches at 7 bases. This CDR3 is built from 13 residues. Germline V gene data show CDR1 as SGHDN and CDR2 as FVKESK. V was clipped by 1 base and J by 7 bases; unmatched bases: 4. Here the CDR3 reads CASSQGGQLEQYF. CDR3 nucleotides: TGTGCCAGCAGCCAAGGGGGACAGTTGGAGCAGTACTTC.

In its sample, this clone was seen once. V is TRBV28 and J is TRBJ2-7; TRBD1 agrees at 8 bases. The CDR3 is 14 residues long. The V and J ends lost 11 bases and 2 bases, in that order; junction bases with no gene match: 11. The germline gives CDR1 MDHEN, CDR2 SYDVKM. CDR3: CAAEGTGETYEQYF. The CDR3 nucleotides read TGTGCCGCCGAGGGGACAGGCGAGACCTACGAGCAGTACTTC.

This clone appeared once. This rearrangement joins TRBV28 to TRBJ1-2; TRBD1 is a possible D gene (6 bases). The V gene's germline CDR1 is MDHEN and CDR2 SYDVKM. Trimming pared 6 bases from V and 8 bases from J, leaving 19 bases between. There are 14 residues in the CDR3. CDR3 sequence: CASRGAGALLGYTF. The CDR3 DNA follows: TGTGCCAGCAGGGGGGCAGGGGCCCTACTAGGCTACACCTTC.

The CDR3 loop is CASSQGLTSGKETQYF. The DNA of the CDR3 is TGTGCCAGCAGCCAGGGCCTGACTAGCGGGAAAGAGACCCAGTACTTC. The rearrangement links TRBV28 to TRBJ2-5; TRBD2 aligns across 11 bases. Germline trimming cut 6 bases from V and 3 bases from J; bases unmatched to any gene: 9. The germline V gene has CDR1 MDHEN and CDR2 SYDVKM. CDR3 length: 16 amino acids.

This chain joins TRBV20-1 and TRBJ2-5; no firm D call. Germline V gene lookup returns CDR1 DFQATT and CDR2 SNEGSKA (reference sequence). The CDR3 totals 13 residues. V gave up 3 bases and J gave up 1 base, with 9 bases separating them. CDR3 sequence: CSASPGFQETQYF. CDR3 DNA: TGCAGTGCTAGTCCTGGGTTCCAAGAGACCCAGTACTTC.

V usage is TRBV11-2 and J usage is TRBJ1-2; 9 bases fit TRBD1. The CDR3 has 16 amino acids. V lost 3 bases, J lost 3 bases, and 8 bases stayed unmatched. Germline CDR1 and CDR2: SGHAT and FQNNGV. CDR3 in amino acids: CASSLGQGVGDYGYTF. The CDR3 bases are TGTGCCAGCAGCTTGGGACAGGGTGTTGGGGACTATGGCTACACCTTC. Using reference TRBV11-2 and TRBJ1-2 for the parts outside the CDR3, the full variable domain is EAGVAQSPRYKIIEKRQSVAFWCNPISGHATLYWYQQILGQGPKLLIQFQNNGVVDDSQLPKDRFSAERLKGVDSTLKIQPAKLEDSAVYLCASSLGQGVGDYGYTFGSGTRLTVV.

The chain is built from TRBV6-2 or TRBV6-3 and TRBJ1-1; the match to TRBD1 covers 7 bases. The CDR3 is 15 amino acids. With 6 bases clipped from V and 0 bases from J, the junction kept 7 bases outside the gene matches. The V gene's germline CDR1 is MNHEY and CDR2 SVGEGT. In DNA, the CDR3 is TGTGCCAGCAGCAAAAGACAGGGTCTGAACACTGAAGCTTTCTTT. Amino acid sequence: CASSKRQGLNTEAFF.

This clone showed up just a few times. This chain uses TRBV7-3 with TRBJ2-3; 8 bases line up with TRBD2. The CDR3 is 15 residues long. The V and J ends lost 4 bases and 2 bases, in that order; junction bases with no gene match: 5. Per germline, CDR1 SGHTA and CDR2 FQGTGA. In DNA, the CDR3 is TGTGCCAGCAGCTCACTAGCGGACGACACAGATACGCAGTATTTT. Its translation: CASSSLADDTDTQYF.

This chain uses TRBV19 with TRBJ2-2, with 7 bases that match TRBD2. CDR3 length: 16 residues. Germline-derived CDR1 and CDR2 are LNHDA and SQIVND (reference sequence). The V gene end was trimmed by 6 bases and the J gene end by 7 bases; junction bases not matched to a gene: 14. DNA for the CDR3: TGTGCCAGTAGCTATCAGAGGGGCGGGAGCGTCGGGGAGCTGTTTTTT. It yields the protein CASSYQRGGSVGELFF.

This chain uses TRBV29-1 with TRBJ1-1, with D perhaps matching TRBD1 (5 bases). This CDR3 region has 12 residues. V lost 1 base to trimming and J lost 10 bases, with 13 bases between them. The germline gives CDR1 SQVTM, CDR2 ANQGSEA. This CDR3 is CSVEGGGERAFF. CDR3 nucleotide sequence: TGCAGCGTTGAAGGGGGGGGTGAGAGAGCTTTCTTT.

V gene TRBV7-3 combines with J gene TRBJ2-3; D is undetermined. Germline V gene data show CDR1 as SGHTA and CDR2 as FQGTGA. The CDR3 has 13 amino acids. V was clipped by 3 bases and J by 0 bases, with 4 bases between them. CDR3 bases: TGTGCCAGCAGCTTCTCAAGCACAGATACGCAGTATTTT. Amino acids: CASSFSSTDTQYF.

The genes are TRBV11-2 and TRBJ2-1, with D hard to call. The V end lost 5 bases, the J end lost 0 bases, and 11 bases lay between the germline ends. Germline CDR1 is SGHAT and CDR2 is FQNNGV. CDR3 size: 15 residues. The chain's CDR3 is CASSPGPASYNEQFF. CDR3 sequence (DNA): TGTGCCAGCAGCCCAGGACCTGCCTCCTACAATGAGCAGTTCTTC.

This rearrangement joins TRBV27 to TRBJ2-5; weak D call: TRBD2 (6 bases). Germline loops: CDR1 MNHEY, CDR2 SMNVEV (reference sequence). This CDR3 region has 15 residues. The V end lost 6 bases, the J end lost 5 bases, and 19 bases lay between the germline ends. Here the CDR3 DNA reads TGTGCCAGCAGCCTAGGAAGCGGCCGGGGGGAGACCCAGTACTTC. It translates to CASSLGSGRGETQYF.

J is TRBJ2-7 and V is TRBV9; the match to TRBD2 covers 9 bases. V shed 3 bases, J shed 4 bases, and the junction held 11 bases outside the gene matches. This CDR3 comprises 16 residues. Germline V gives CDR1 SGDLS, CDR2 YYNGEE. DNA for the CDR3: TGTGCCAGCAGCGGGAGGGGTAGCGGGAGCTTATACGAGCAGTACTTC. It yields the protein CASSGRGSGSLYEQYF. The variable domain in full, completed from reference TRBV9 and TRBJ2-7, reads DSGVTQTPKHLITATGQRVTLRCSPRSGDLSVYWYQQSLDQGLQFLIQYYNGEERAKGNILERFSAQQFPDLHSELNLSSLELGDSALYFCASSGRGSGSLYEQYFGPGTRLTVT.

The chain employs TRBV7-2 and TRBJ1-6; no reliable D call. Trimming took 5 bases from V and 6 from J, leaving 14 bases between them. Germline V CDR1 and CDR2: SGHTA, FQGNSA. The CDR3 totals 15 residues. The CDR3 loop reads CASSQTGIRNSPLHF. The CDR3 coding sequence is TGTGCCAGCAGCCAGACGGGGATTCGTAATTCACCCCTCCACTTT.

CDR3 in amino acids: CASSARSAYRHEQYF. DNA for the CDR3: TGTGCCAGCAGCGCCCGGTCGGCGTATAGGCACGAGCAGTACTTC. The J gene is TRBJ2-7, the V gene TRBV7-2, with D unresolved. The CDR3 consists of 15 residues. V gave up 5 bases and J gave up 5 bases, with 19 bases separating them. Germline loops: CDR1 SGHTA, CDR2 FQGNSA.

The genes are TRBV2 and TRBJ2-7, with TRBD1 matching over 11 bases. Per germline, CDR1 SNHLY and CDR2 FYNNEI. V was clipped by 7 bases and J by 3 bases; unmatched bases: 5. The length of the CDR3 is 14 residues. The CDR3 spells CASNAGTGGYEQYF. CDR3 in DNA: TGTGCCAGCAATGCCGGGACAGGGGGCTACGAGCAGTACTTC.

V and J are TRBV6-1 and TRBJ2-2; D not certain. This CDR3 is built from 16 residues. V lost 3 bases to trimming and J lost 3 bases, with 14 bases between them. The germline gives CDR1 MNHNS, CDR2 SASEGT. The DNA for the CDR3 is TGTGCCAGCAGTGATATTGTGGTTTCGGACACCGGGGAGCTGTTTTTT. It codes for CASSDIVVSDTGELFF.

This chain uses TRBV7-7 with TRBJ2-7; no clear D. Germline CDR1 SSHAT, CDR2 FNYEAQ (reference sequence). The CDR3 consists of 11 residues. V lost 8 bases and J 6 bases, leaving 11 bases between the germline ends. The CDR3 nucleotides are TGTGCCAGCTCAGCCGGCTCCGAGCAGTACTTC. It specifies CASSAGSEQYF. The variable domain in full, completed from reference TRBV7-7 and TRBJ2-7, reads GAGVSQSPRYKVTKRGQDVTLRCDPISSHATLYWYQQALGQGPEFLTYFNYEAQPDKSGLPSDRFSAERPEGSISTLTIQRTEQRDSAMYRCASSAGSEQYFGPGTRLTVT.